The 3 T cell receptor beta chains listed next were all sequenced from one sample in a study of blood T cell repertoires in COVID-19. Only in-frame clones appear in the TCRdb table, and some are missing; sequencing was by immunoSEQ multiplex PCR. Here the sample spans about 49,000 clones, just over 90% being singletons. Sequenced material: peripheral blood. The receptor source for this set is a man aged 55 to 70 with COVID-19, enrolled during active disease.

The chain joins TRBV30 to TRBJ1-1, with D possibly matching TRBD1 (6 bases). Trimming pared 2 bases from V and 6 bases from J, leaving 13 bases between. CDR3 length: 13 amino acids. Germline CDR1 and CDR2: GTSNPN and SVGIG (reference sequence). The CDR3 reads CAWSPSRQAEAFF. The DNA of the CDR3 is TGTGCCTGGAGTCCTTCAAGACAGGCTGAAGCTTTCTTT.

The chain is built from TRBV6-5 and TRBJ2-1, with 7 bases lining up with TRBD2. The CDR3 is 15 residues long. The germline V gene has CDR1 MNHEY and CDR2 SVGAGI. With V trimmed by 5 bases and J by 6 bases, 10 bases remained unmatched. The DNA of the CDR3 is TGTGCCAGCAGTCTTGAGCTGGGGGGGATCAATGAGCAGTTCTTC. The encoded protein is CASSLELGGINEQFF.

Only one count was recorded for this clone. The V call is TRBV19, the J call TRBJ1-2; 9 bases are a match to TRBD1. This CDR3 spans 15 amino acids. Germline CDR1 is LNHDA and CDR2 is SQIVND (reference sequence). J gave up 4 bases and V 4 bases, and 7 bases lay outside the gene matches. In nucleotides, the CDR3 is TGTGCCAGTAGTACGGGACAGGGACTGCCCTATGGCTACACCTTC. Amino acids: CASSTGQGLPYGYTF.